The rows below give T cell receptor beta chains drawn from one sample of a study of shared clonotypes between healthy human individuals. Libraries were prepared by immunoSEQ multiplex PCR; TCRdb keeps only in-frame clonotypes and omits some of them. Of around 2.1 million clones listed, 85% to 95% were seen once; the top ten hold roughly 1.8%. Sequencing was done on a sample of naive CD8+ T cells from PBMCs. These receptor sequences come from a young man in good health. Some clones in this sample may be carry-over from other donors' samples. CDR3s include the opening cysteine and the closing phenylalanine or tryptophan. A D gene is named only where the DNA matches it firmly. Not every row has a clone size; where given, it reads once, few, many or a size class.

clone size,V gene,D gene,J gene,CDR3 DNA,CDR3 protein
.,TRBV27,TRBD1,TRBJ1-1,TGTGCCAGCAGTTTCCTCGGACAGGCTGAAGCTTTCTTT,CASSFLGQAEAFF
once,TRBV7-9,.,TRBJ1-2,TGTGCCAGCAGCTTAGTACGCGGATATGGCTACACCTTC,CASSLVRGYGYTF
once,TRBV9,.,TRBJ2-2,TGTGCCAGCAGCGTAGAATCTACCGGGGAGCTGTTTTTT,CASSVESTGELFF
.,TRBV4-1,.,TRBJ1-1,TGCGCCAGCAGCCAAGGTCCAGGGACAAACACTGAAGCTTTCTTT,CASSQGPGTNTEAFF
.,TRBV11-2,.,TRBJ2-5,TGTGCCAGCAGCTCCGAAGGGTGGGGGAAGACCCAGTACTTC,CASSSEGWGKTQYF
.,TRBV28,TRBD1,TRBJ1-2,TGTGCCAGCAGTTCCGACAGGGAGTGGGACTATGGCTACACCTTC,CASSSDREWDYGYTF
.,TRBV2,.,TRBJ2-1,TGTGCCAGCAGCGTTGGAGGAAGCTCCTACAATGAGCAGTTCTTC,CASSVGGSSYNEQFF
.,TRBV29-1,TRBD2,TRBJ2-7,TGCAGCGGGTTACTAGCGGGCTACGAGCAGTACTTC,CSGLLAGYEQYF
.,TRBV28,.,TRBJ1-2,TGTGCCAGCAGTTTAGGGACTCCAACGAGGTATGGCTACACCTTC,CASSLGTPTRYGYTF
.,TRBV2,TRBD1,TRBJ2-2,TGTGCCAGCATCTGCCAGATACAGGGGTCGGAAACCGGGGAGCTGTTTTTT,CASICQIQGSETGELFF
.,TRBV5-1,.,TRBJ2-5,TGCGCCAGCAGCCCCGAAGGCAGCTCCGGGACCCAGTACTTC,CASSPEGSSGTQYF
.,TRBV15,TRBD2,TRBJ2-7,TGTGCCACCAGCTGGACTAGCGGAAGTTACGAGCAGTACTTC,CATSWTSGSYEQYF
.,TRBV7-6,TRBD2,TRBJ2-7,TGTGCCAGCAGCAAGTTAACTAGCGGGAGGGGTAACGAGCAGTACTTC,CASSKLTSGRGNEQYF
.,TRBV5-4,.,TRBJ2-7,TGTGCCAGCAACGACACCGGGACTCTCTACGAGCAGTACTTC,CASNDTGTLYEQYF
.,TRBV11-2,TRBD1,TRBJ2-2,TGTGCCAGCAGCGTCAGGGGGTGGGACACCGGGGAGCTGTTTTTT,CASSVRGWDTGELFF
.,TRBV7-9,.,TRBJ2-3,TGTGCCAGCTCTGTACTTACAGATACGCAGTATTTT,CASSVLTDTQYF
.,TRBV2,.,TRBJ2-6,TGTGCCAGCAGTGAGTTGCCGAGGGCACAGTTCCTTAGCTCTGGGGCCAACGTCCTGACTTTC,CASSELPRAQFLSSGANVLTF
.,TRBV10-3,.,TRBJ2-7,TGTGCCATCGGTGGGGGGGCGGCCTACGAGCAGTACTTC,CAIGGGAAYEQYF
.,TRBV11-2,.,TRBJ1-1,TGTGCCAGCAGCTTAAGGGCCGCCCCCGGTGAAGCTTTCTTT,CASSLRAAPGEAFF
.,TRBV27,TRBD2,TRBJ2-2,TGTGCCAGCGGGGGGAGGGCCTACACCGGGGAGCTGTTTTTT,CASGGRAYTGELFF
.,TRBV27,TRBD2,TRBJ2-5,TGTGCCAGCAGTCCATCAGCGGGAGAGTACCAAGAGACCCAGTACTTC,CASSPSAGEYQETQYF
.,TRBV6-6,TRBD2,TRBJ2-3,TGTGCCAGCAGTTATTGGGCTAGCGGATTCACAGATACGCAGTATTTT,CASSYWASGFTDTQYF
.,TRBV7-9,TRBD1,TRBJ2-7,TGTGCCAGCAGCTTAGAACCCGGGACAGGCTCCTACGAGCAGTACTTC,CASSLEPGTGSYEQYF
.,TRBV6-1,.,TRBJ2-7,TGTGCCCTCCTAAGCTCCTACGAGCAGTACTTC,CALLSSYEQYF
.,TRBV4-1,.,TRBJ2-3,TGCGCCAGCAGCCAAGTCTCAGAGCGGAACACAGATACGCAGTATTTT,CASSQVSERNTDTQYF
once,TRBV6-1,.,TRBJ2-7,TGTGCCAGCAGTGACCTGGACAGCAACTACGAGCAGTACTTC,CASSDLDSNYEQYF
.,TRBV7-3,.,TRBJ2-2,TGTGCCAGCAGCTCAAACACCGGGGAGCTGTTTTTT,CASSSNTGELFF
.,TRBV6-5,.,TRBJ2-5,TGTGCCAGCACCGATAAAGTATGGCCGGGTGAGACCCAGTACTTC,CASTDKVWPGETQYF
.,TRBV29-1,TRBD2,TRBJ2-3,TGCAGCGTTGAAAACCCTAGCGGGATAAGCACAGATACGCAGTATTTT,CSVENPSGISTDTQYF
.,TRBV4-1,.,TRBJ2-7,TGCGCCAGCAGCCAAGAGAACTACTTAACCTACGAGCAATACTTC,CASSQENYLTYEQYF
.,TRBV19,TRBD2,TRBJ2-7,TGTGCCAGTAGTATGGGACTAGCGGCCTACGAGCAGTACTTC,CASSMGLAAYEQYF
.,TRBV18,.,TRBJ2-7,TGTGCCAGCTCACTTGGCTCGGCGGAGAGCTCCTACGAGCAGTACTTC,CASSLGSAESSYEQYF
once,TRBV7-9,TRBD1,TRBJ1-1,TGTGCCAGCACGCAGGGGGCTATTGGTACTGAAGCTTTCTTT,CASTQGAIGTEAFF
.,TRBV6-5,.,TRBJ2-5,TGTGCCAGCACCCCTGAGGGAGAGGCGGAGACCCAGTACTTC,CASTPEGEAETQYF
.,TRBV27,TRBD2,TRBJ2-7,TGTGCCAGCAGTGGACTAGCGGGGGCCGGGGAGCAGTACTTC,CASSGLAGAGEQYF
.,TRBV2,.,TRBJ1-4,TGTGCCAGCAGCCTTACAGGATTCGAAAAACTGTTTTTT,CASSLTGFEKLFF
.,TRBV28,.,TRBJ2-5,TGTGCCAGCAGTTTATTCCGTCGGGCGCCTAGGTCAGAGACCCAGTACTTC,CASSLFRRAPRSETQYF
.,TRBV11-2,.,TRBJ2-4,TGTGCCAGCAGCTTAGGTTCGACGGTCTTAGCCAAAAACATTCAGTACTTC,CASSLGSTVLAKNIQYF
.,TRBV5-4,.,TRBJ1-4,TGTGCCAGCAGATTCGGGCCCCCAGGCGCTAATGAAAAACTGTTTTTT,CASRFGPPGANEKLFF
.,TRBV19,TRBD2,TRBJ2-1,TGTGCCAGTGGCGGACTAGCGGGAGTAAGGGGTGAGCAGTTCTTC,CASGGLAGVRGEQFF
.,TRBV7-8,TRBD1,TRBJ1-2,TGTGCCAGCAGCTCGTCTCCTTTCCAGGGGGAGTATGGCTACACCTTC,CASSSSPFQGEYGYTF
.,TRBV5-6,.,TRBJ1-2,TGTGCCAGCAGCTTGGTTCCGGAGACTAACTATGGCTACACCTTC,CASSLVPETNYGYTF
.,TRBV9,TRBD1,TRBJ2-2,TGTGCCAGCAGCGTAGTATACGGGACAGGGCCGGCCGGGGAGCTGTTTTTT,CASSVVYGTGPAGELFF
.,TRBV7-8,.,TRBJ2-7,TGTGCCAGCAGCTTCACACTAGCTGGAGAGCAGTACTTC,CASSFTLAGEQYF
.,TRBV29-1,.,TRBJ2-1,TGCAGCGCAGCTCGGGAGCAGTTCTTC,CSAAREQFF
.,TRBV28,TRBD1,TRBJ1-1,TGTGCCAGCAGCCAAGACAGGGGCGGGACTGAAGCTTTCTTT,CASSQDRGGTEAFF
.,TRBV7-3,TRBD2,TRBJ2-2,TGTGCCAGCAGCAATAGCGGGAGGGCGGCCGGGGAGCTGTTTTTT,CASSNSGRAAGELFF
.,TRBV9,TRBD2,TRBJ2-2,TGTGCCAGCAGCCTAGCGGGAGGGGGCACCGGGGAGCTGTTTTTT,CASSLAGGGTGELFF
.,TRBV27,.,TRBJ2-3,TGTGCCAGCAGCTCTTTTGGCGATACGCAGTATTTT,CASSSFGDTQYF
.,TRBV5-4,TRBD2,TRBJ2-7,TGTGCCAGCAACCCGGTGAGCGGGAGGGCCGATCGGGACGAGCAGTACTTC,CASNPVSGRADRDEQYF
once,TRBV5-6,.,TRBJ2-7,TGTGCCAGCACGGGCCCAAGGAGGAACGAGCAGTACTTC,CASTGPRRNEQYF